These 19 T cell receptor beta chains originate from one sample sequenced in a study of blood T cell repertoires in COVID-19 (dated by TCRdb to 2020 to 2021). Receptors were amplified or captured by the immunoSEQ multiplex PCR assay. TCRdb took over this immuneACCESS table, retaining in-frame rearrangements with V and J assigned. Such tables are incomplete; in checked studies, under half of the missing clones stem from an unresolved V gene, and the remainder is unexplained. Recorded for this sample are about 100,000 clones; about 90% of them occurred a single time. The ten most abundant clones make up approximately 7.3% of the sample. The specimen was peripheral blood. The receptors were sampled from a man aged 25 to 40 in a cohort sampled during active COVID-19.

The chain recombines TRBV9 with TRBJ1-4; maybe TRBD1 (5 bases). Per germline, CDR1 SGDLS and CDR2 YYNGEE. The V gene lost 4 bases and the J gene lost 5 bases, with 12 bases spanning the gap. The CDR3 is 14 amino acids. In DNA form, the CDR3 reads TGTGCCAGCAGCTCCCGCGGGGCCAATGAAAAACTGTTTTTT. This codes for CASSSRGANEKLFF.

CDR3 in amino acids: CASSESGFGGYTF. DNA for the CDR3: TGTGCCAGCAGTGAGTCAGGGTTTGGTGGCTACACCTTC. This chain connects TRBV6-1 to TRBJ1-2; D is possibly TRBD1 (5 bases). CDR1 is MNHNS and CDR2 is SASEGT in the germline V gene. The length of the CDR3 is 13 residues. The V gene lost 3 bases and the J gene lost 7 bases, with 12 bases spanning the gap.

The chain joins TRBV13 to TRBJ2-2, with 7 bases fitting TRBD1. With 5 bases clipped from V and 0 bases from J, the junction kept 3 bases outside the gene matches. CDR3 size: 15 residues. CDR1 and CDR2 (germline): PRHDT, FYEKMQ (reference sequence). Written as DNA, the CDR3 is TGTGCCAGCAGCATCGACAGGGCGAACACCGGGGAGCTGTTTTTT. Translating it yields CASSIDRANTGELFF.

J is TRBJ1-1 and V is TRBV2; TRBD1 matches at 11 bases. Per the germline V gene, CDR1 is SNHLY and CDR2 is FYNNEI. The V segment lost 8 bases and the J segment 0 bases; nucleotides outside the gene matches: 5. CDR3 length: 15 residues. For the CDR3, the DNA is TGTGCCAGCCGGGACAGGGGGGGTCTGAACACTGAAGCTTTCTTT. Protein product: CASRDRGGLNTEAFF.

The rearrangement joins TRBV11-2 to TRBJ1-1, with D possibly TRBD1 on 6 matching bases. Trimming stripped 5 bases from V and 6 bases from J, with 10 bases between. The CDR3 runs 12 residues. CDR1 SGHAT and CDR2 FQNNGV come from the germline V gene. The CDR3 is CASSPRTAEAFF. The CDR3, as DNA: TGTGCCAGCAGCCCCCGGACAGCTGAAGCTTTCTTT.

V is TRBV27 and J is TRBJ1-1; a possible D gene is TRBD1 (5 bases). The CDR3 is 16 residues long. The germline CDR1 and CDR2 sequences are MNHEY and SMNVEV (reference sequence). V was shortened by 1 base and J by 6 bases, with 18 bases between the two germline ends. The CDR3: CASSLYFGGRVPEAFF. The CDR3 bases are TGTGCCAGCAGTTTATACTTCGGGGGGAGGGTGCCTGAAGCTTTCTTT.

This clone appeared a single time. This chain joins TRBV15 and TRBJ1-2; D call uncertain. Trimming removed 0 bases from V and 4 bases from J, with 9 bases in between. The germline CDR1 and CDR2 sequences are LNHNV and YYDKDF (reference sequence). CDR3 size: 14 residues. The CDR3 loop is CATSRDPEGYGYTF. The CDR3, as DNA: TGTGCCACCAGCAGAGATCCGGAGGGCTATGGCTACACCTTC.

The J gene is TRBJ2-5, the V gene TRBV27, with a weak D call TRBD1 (6 bases). CDR1 is MNHEY and CDR2 is SMNVEV in the germline V gene (reference sequence). V was clipped by 3 bases and J by 4 bases, with 12 bases between them. CDR3 size: 14 residues. The CDR3 spells CASSFTGWAETQYF. The CDR3, as DNA: TGTGCCAGCAGTTTTACAGGGTGGGCAGAGACCCAGTACTTC.

The chain has TRBV21-1 and TRBJ2-5; TRBD2, as called in the table, went unchecked against the DNA. TRBV21-1 is described as a pseudogene. The CDR3 length is 12 residues. This CDR3 is CASGLDQETQYF. CDR3 in DNA: TGTGCCAGCGGCCTAGATCAAGAGACCCAGTACTTC.

This rearrangement joins TRBV6-5 to TRBJ1-2; the D gene is possibly TRBD1 (6 bases). The CDR3 spans 13 residues. V gave up 2 bases and J gave up 10 bases, with 14 bases separating them. CDR1 MNHEY and CDR2 SVGAGI come from the germline V gene. The CDR3 is CASSYGGQTSYTF. DNA for the CDR3: TGTGCCAGCAGTTACGGAGGACAGACCTCCTACACCTTC.

This clone has only one observation. The rearrangement uses TRBV19 and TRBJ1-1; D gene unclear. V lost 2 bases, J lost 11 bases, and 15 bases lay in between. This CDR3 is 13 amino acids long. The germline CDR1 and CDR2 sequences are LNHDA and SQIVND (reference sequence). CDR3: CASSISVDTTAFF. As DNA, the CDR3 is TGTGCCAGTAGTATAAGTGTTGACACGACGGCTTTCTTT. Full variable domain (remainder filled in from reference TRBV19 and TRBJ1-1): DGGITQSPKYLFRKEGQNVTLSCEQNLNHDAMYWYRQDPGQGLRLIYYSQIVNDFQKGDIAEGYSVSREKKESFPLTVTSAQKNPTAFYLCASSISVDTTAFFGQGTRLTVV.

The gene calls are TRBV30 and TRBJ1-2; 10 positions agree with TRBD1. This CDR3 is 17 amino acids long. From germline, CDR1 is GTSNPN and CDR2 SVGIG (reference sequence). Unmatched junction bases numbered 14, after V lost 0 bases and J lost 7 bases. DNA for the CDR3: TGTGCCTGGAGTGTACCGGGACAGGGGAAGGATCGGGGTGGCTACACCTTC. Amino acid sequence: CAWSVPGQGKDRGGYTF.

This clone turned up a few times. The rearrangement links TRBV5-1 to TRBJ1-2; D not certain. There are 15 residues in the CDR3. The germline V and J ends were trimmed by 0 bases and 3 bases, with 12 bases remaining between them. Germline lookup yields CDR1 SGHRS and CDR2 YFSETQ. As DNA, the CDR3 is TGCGCCAGCAGCTTGGAGCCCTACGAGTACTATGGCTACACCTTC. Residues: CASSLEPYEYYGYTF. The entire variable domain, with the rest obtained from reference TRBV5-1 and TRBJ1-2, is as follows: KAGVTQTPRYLIKTRGQQVTLSCSPISGHRSVSWYQQTPGQGLQFLFEYFSETQRNKGNFPGRFSGRQFSNSRSEMNVSTLELGDSALYLCASSLEPYEYYGYTFGSGTRLTVV.

This clone appeared a single time. This chain connects TRBV28 to TRBJ1-6, with D perhaps matching TRBD1 (6 bases). The CDR3 is made up of 16 amino acids. Per the germline V gene, CDR1 is MDHEN and CDR2 is SYDVKM. V lost 3 bases and J lost 4, with 13 bases in between. CDR3 sequence reads: CASSLGGATYNSPLHF. The DNA of the CDR3 is TGTGCCAGCAGTTTGGGGGGGGCCACTTATAATTCACCCCTCCACTTT.

The chain is built from TRBV29-1 and TRBJ2-5; tentatively, D is TRBD2 (6 bases). The germline V gene has CDR1 SQVTM and CDR2 ANQGSEA. Trimming cost V 0 bases and J 5 bases, with 13 bases left between them. The CDR3 spans 14 residues. CDR3 residues: CSVEDRRLGETQYF. The CDR3 coding sequence is TGCAGCGTTGAAGATCGGCGACTAGGGGAGACCCAGTACTTC.

This chain joins TRBV9 and TRBJ2-3; TRBD1 is a possible D gene (5 bases). The CDR3 has 16 amino acids. Trimming cost V 1 base and J 1 base, with 13 bases left between them. The germline gives CDR1 SGDLS, CDR2 YYNGEE. CDR3 loop: CASSVMQGEGTDTQYF. Here the CDR3 DNA reads TGTGCCAGCAGCGTAATGCAGGGTGAGGGCACAGATACGCAGTATTTT.

This clone appeared once. This chain connects TRBV6-2 or TRBV6-3 to TRBJ2-7; tentative D call: TRBD2 (5 bases). Trimming removed 4 bases from V and 3 bases from J, with 16 bases in between. The CDR3 covers 15 residues. Germline CDR1 is MNHEY and CDR2 is SVGEGT. CDR3 DNA: TGTGCCAGCAGTTCCCTCCTTCGGGCGGGCTACGAGCAGTACTTC. It codes for CASSSLLRAGYEQYF.

The V gene is TRBV28, the J gene TRBJ1-5; D call uncertain. The CDR3 spans 14 residues. With 4 bases removed from V and 0 bases from J, the gap between germline ends came to 7 bases. Germline assignment: CDR1 MDHEN and CDR2 SYDVKM. In nucleotides, the CDR3 is TGTGCCAGCAGTTCTGGGAGTAGCAATCAGCCCCAGCATTTT. Its translation: CASSSGSSNQPQHF.

This sequence joins TRBV2 and TRBJ1-2, with TRBD1 as a possible D gene (5 bases). Trimming removed 8 bases from V and 3 bases from J, with 7 bases in between. The CDR3 is 11 residues long. From germline, CDR1 is SNHLY and CDR2 FYNNEI. CDR3 loop: CASVRDYGYTF. As DNA, the CDR3 is TGTGCCAGCGTCAGGGACTATGGCTACACCTTC.